The clone carrying this T cell receptor (beta chain) was counted between two and nine times. This entry belongs to a study of OX40 agonist ivuxolimab in advanced cancers. The assay was immunoSEQ multiplex PCR, and TCRdb's table has in-frame clones only and misses some. The repertoire holds 65,000 to 85,000 clones, with under 90% as singletons. Trimming stripped 10 bases from V and 2 bases from J, with 9 bases between. Germline values: CDR1 SNHLY, CDR2 FYNNEI. The CDR3 is made up of 12 amino acids. The clonotype originates from an adult with an advanced solid tumor such as melanoma, head and neck, liver or kidney cancer. The J gene is TRBJ2-1, the V gene TRBV2; D ambiguous. Sequencing used CD4+ or CD8+ T cells sorted from blood, obtained in a trial of the OX40 agonist ivuxolimab. Written as DNA, the CDR3 is TGTGCCACCGCCCCCCCCTACAATGAGCAGTTCTTC. This codes for CATAPPYNEQFF. Full variable domain (rest looked up from reference TRBV2 and TRBJ2-1): EPEVTQTPSHQVTQMGQEVILRCVPISNHLYFYWYRQILGQKVEFLVSFYNNEISEKSEIFDDQFSVERPDGSNFTLKIRSTKLEDSAMYFCATAPPYNEQFFGPGTRLTVL.